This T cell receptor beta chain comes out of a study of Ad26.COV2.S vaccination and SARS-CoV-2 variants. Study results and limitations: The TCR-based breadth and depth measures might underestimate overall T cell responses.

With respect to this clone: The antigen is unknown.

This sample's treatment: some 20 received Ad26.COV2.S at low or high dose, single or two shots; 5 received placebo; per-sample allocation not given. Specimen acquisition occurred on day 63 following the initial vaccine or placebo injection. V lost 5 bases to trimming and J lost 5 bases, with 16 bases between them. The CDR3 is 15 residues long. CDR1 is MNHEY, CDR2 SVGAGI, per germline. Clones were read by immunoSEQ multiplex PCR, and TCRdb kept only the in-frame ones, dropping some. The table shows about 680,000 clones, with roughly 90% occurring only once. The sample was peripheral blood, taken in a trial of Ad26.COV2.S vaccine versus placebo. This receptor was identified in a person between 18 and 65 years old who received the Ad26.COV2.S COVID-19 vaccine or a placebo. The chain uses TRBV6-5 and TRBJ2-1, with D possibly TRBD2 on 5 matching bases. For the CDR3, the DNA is TGTGCCAGCAGTCCCTGGGCTAGCAGTAACAATGAGCAGTTCTTC. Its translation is CASSPWASSNNEQFF.